Following are 8 T cell receptor beta chains from one sample sequenced in a study of patients and donors after allogeneic stem cell transplantation. In TCRdb, the RT-PCR reads were re-called with MiXCR into one record per CDR3 protein. The repertoire includes 30,000 to 35,000 distinct CDR3 sequences, nearly 7% of them detected once, and roughly a third sits in the top ten. The sample taken for sequencing was blood, either unsorted or a sorted T cell fraction (not recorded which). Source of these receptors: a human donor who was either an allogeneic HSCT recipient or a stem cell or donor lymphocyte infusion donor (not recorded which). It is not recorded whose cells these are; they may come from a transplant donor.

The V and J genes are TRBV7-9 and TRBJ2-3, with 13 bases aligning to TRBD2. Trimming took 5 bases from V and 3 from J; bases not matched to a gene: 5. In germline, CDR1 is SEHNR, CDR2 FQNEAQ (reference sequence). The CDR3 is made up of 16 amino acids. In DNA form, the CDR3 reads TGTGCCAGCAGCCCCCGGACTAGCGGGAGTACAGATACGCAGTATTTT. Its protein is CASSPRTSGSTDTQYF.

This clonotype has more than one count but fewer than ten. V gene TRBV20-1 combines with J gene TRBJ2-7; D is uncertain. The CDR3 runs 14 residues. V was pared by 2 bases and J by 0 bases, with 11 bases between. CDR1 and CDR2 from the germline V gene are DFQATT and SNEGSKA (reference sequence). The CDR3 here is CSARSTVASYEQYF. The CDR3 DNA is TGCAGTGCTAGATCAACGGTAGCCTCCTACGAGCAGTACTTC.

This clonotype was seen repeatedly, ten times or more. This sequence joins TRBV11-2 and TRBJ2-1; 10 bases align to TRBD2. V lost 3 bases and J lost 6; bases outside the gene matches: 8. CDR1 and CDR2 (germline): SGHAT, FQNNGV. The CDR3 totals 16 residues. Here the CDR3 reads CASSLLAGGSGNEQFF. The CDR3 DNA is TGTGCCAGCAGCTTGTTAGCGGGAGGTAGTGGCAATGAGCAGTTCTTC.

A few counts support this clonotype. This chain links TRBV4-1 with TRBJ2-5; perhaps TRBD2 as D (6 bases). Trimming took 4 bases from V and 4 from J, leaving 22 bases between them. Germline assignment: CDR1 MGHRA and CDR2 YSYEKL. This CDR3 has 17 amino acids. The CDR3 nucleotides read TGCGCCAGCAGCCCCTACCTCCGGGTGGGGGGAGGAGAGACCCAGTACTTC. This codes for CASSPYLRVGGGETQYF.

V gene TRBV7-2 combines with J gene TRBJ1-5; D is possibly TRBD1 (5 bases). V lost 5 bases and J 7 bases, leaving 12 bases between the germline ends. This CDR3 is built from 13 residues. Per germline, CDR1 SGHTA and CDR2 FQGNSA. Here the CDR3 reads CASSRGGNQPQHF. CDR3 in DNA: TGTGCCAGCAGCCGGGGCGGGAACCAGCCCCAGCATTTT.

This clonotype has a handful of counts. This chain joins TRBV20-1 and TRBJ2-7; 10 bases line up with TRBD2. V shed 6 bases and J 6 bases; nucleotides not matched to a gene: 11. The CDR3 length is 14 residues. Germline lookup yields CDR1 DFQATT and CDR2 SNEGSKA (reference sequence). The CDR3 reads CSAKREGLIREQYF. The CDR3 DNA follows: TGCAGTGCAAAGCGGGAGGGCCTAATCCGCGAGCAGTACTTC.

This chain joins TRBV7-3 and TRBJ2-1; 10 bases fit TRBD2. The germline CDR1 and CDR2 sequences are SGHTA and FQGTGA. The CDR3 spans 16 residues. The trim removed 0 bases at V and 3 bases at J, leaving 2 bases unmatched. The CDR3 region has the DNA TGTGCCAGCAGCTTAACGGCTAGCGGGAGCTACAATGAGCAGTTCTTC. It yields the protein CASSLTASGSYNEQFF. The full variable domain, in which reference TRBV7-3 and TRBJ2-1 provide the parts outside the CDR3, is GAGVSQTPSNKVTEKGKYVELRCDPISGHTALYWYRQSLGQGPEFLIYFQGTGAADDSGLPNDRFFAVRPEGSVSTLKIQRTERGDSAVYLCASSLTASGSYNEQFFGPGTRLTVL.

This rearrangement joins TRBV3-1 to TRBJ2-5; D unresolved. V shed 0 bases and J shed 5 bases, with 10 bases lying between them. Germline values: CDR1 LGHDT, CDR2 YNNKEL (reference sequence). This CDR3 has 14 amino acids. CDR3 sequence reads: CASSQDAQGETQYF. Here the CDR3 DNA reads TGTGCCAGCAGCCAAGATGCCCAAGGGGAGACCCAGTACTTC.